What follows is one TCR beta chain and its context. Time point here: patch test 3, about 24 weeks after DPC sensitization. Treatment reported: therapeutic diphenylcyclopropenone sensitization with weekly scalp DPC. TCRdb used MiXCR to reprocess the RACE reads, holding one entry per CDR3 protein. The sample contains under 200,000 distinct CDR3 sequences, around a quarter of which appear only once. These data come from a study of human T cells and chemical hapten exposure. Study context: Cases of alopecia areata, totalis or universalis occurred in a predominantly female patient group.

This TCR was sampled from a woman between 18 and 29 years old with alopecia areata. Some clones in this sample may be carry-over from other donors' samples. Specimen: whole blood, collected in connection with sensitization to the hapten diphenylcyclopropenone (DPC).

CDR3 loop: CAISESSGIRKDTQYF. In DNA, the CDR3 is TGTGCCATCAGTGAGTCCAGCGGGATAAGGAAAGATACGCAGTATTTT. This chain connects TRBV10-3 to TRBJ2-3, with 7 bases aligning to TRBD2. V gave up 0 bases and J gave up 5 bases; unmatched junction bases: 8. CDR1 is ENHRY and CDR2 is SYGVKD in the germline V gene. This CDR3 comprises 16 residues.